The sequence of this TCR beta chain was determined in a study of CD8+ T cells in alopecia areata. Germline V CDR1 and CDR2: LNHDA, SQIVND (reference sequence). Between the trimmed V and J ends, which lost 3 bases and 4 bases, there was a span of 5 bases. The CDR3 runs to 12 residues. RNA, once extracted, was reverse transcribed into cDNA for use as the sequencing template. TCRdb keeps only in-frame clones here, not all; method: immunoSEQ multiplex PCR. There are 150,000 to 200,000 clones in the sample; 60% occur only once, and approximately 0.97% lies in the top ten. The sample's treatment: oral pan-JAK inhibitor, 5-10 mg twice daily. It was from alopecia areata patients that lesional scalp punch biopsies and peripheral blood were collected.

J is TRBJ2-3 and V is TRBV19; no firm D call. The specimen was CD4+ T cells sorted from blood, collected at week 24, from a patient treated with tofacitinib. The origin of this receptor is a human donor with alopecia areata. The CDR3 DNA follows: TGTGCCAGTAGTATCACGGCAGATACGCAGTATTTT. Encoded protein: CASSITADTQYF.